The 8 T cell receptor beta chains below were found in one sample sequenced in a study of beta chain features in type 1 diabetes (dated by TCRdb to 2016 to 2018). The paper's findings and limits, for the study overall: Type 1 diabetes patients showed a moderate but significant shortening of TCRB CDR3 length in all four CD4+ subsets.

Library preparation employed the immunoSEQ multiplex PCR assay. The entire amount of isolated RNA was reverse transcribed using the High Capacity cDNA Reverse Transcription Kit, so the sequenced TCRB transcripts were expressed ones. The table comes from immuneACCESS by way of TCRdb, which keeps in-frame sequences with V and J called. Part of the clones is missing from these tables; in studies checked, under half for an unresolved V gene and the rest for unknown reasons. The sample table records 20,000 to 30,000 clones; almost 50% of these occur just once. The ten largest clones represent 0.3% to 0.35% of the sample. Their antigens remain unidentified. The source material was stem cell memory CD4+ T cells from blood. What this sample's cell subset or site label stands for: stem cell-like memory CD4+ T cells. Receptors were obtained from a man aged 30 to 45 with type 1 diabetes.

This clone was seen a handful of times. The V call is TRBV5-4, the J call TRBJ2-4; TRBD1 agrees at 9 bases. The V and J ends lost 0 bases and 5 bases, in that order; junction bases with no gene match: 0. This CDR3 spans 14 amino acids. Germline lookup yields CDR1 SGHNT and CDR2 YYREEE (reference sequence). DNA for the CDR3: TGTGCCAGCAGCTTGGGGACAGGGGAAAACATTCAGTACTTC. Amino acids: CASSLGTGENIQYF.

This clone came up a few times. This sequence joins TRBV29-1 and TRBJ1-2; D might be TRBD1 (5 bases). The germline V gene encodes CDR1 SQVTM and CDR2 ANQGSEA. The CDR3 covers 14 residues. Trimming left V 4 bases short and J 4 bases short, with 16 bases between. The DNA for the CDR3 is TGCAGCGTTGGGGAAGGCCGAAGGGGCTATGGCTACACCTTC. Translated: CSVGEGRRGYGYTF.

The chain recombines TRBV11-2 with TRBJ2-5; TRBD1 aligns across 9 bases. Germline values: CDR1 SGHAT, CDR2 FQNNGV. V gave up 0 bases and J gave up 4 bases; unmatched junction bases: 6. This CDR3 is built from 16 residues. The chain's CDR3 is CASSLDSGTGLETQYF. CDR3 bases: TGTGCCAGCAGCTTAGATTCCGGGACAGGGTTAGAGACCCAGTACTTC. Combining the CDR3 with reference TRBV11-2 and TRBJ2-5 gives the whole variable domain EAGVAQSPRYKIIEKRQSVAFWCNPISGHATLYWYQQILGQGPKLLIQFQNNGVVDDSQLPKDRFSAERLKGVDSTLKIQPAKLEDSAVYLCASSLDSGTGLETQYFGPGTRLLVL.

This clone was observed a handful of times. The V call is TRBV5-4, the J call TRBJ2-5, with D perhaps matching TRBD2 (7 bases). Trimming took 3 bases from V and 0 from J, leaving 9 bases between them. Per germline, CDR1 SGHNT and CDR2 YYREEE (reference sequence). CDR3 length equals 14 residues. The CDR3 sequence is CASSWGGDQETQYF. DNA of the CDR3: TGTGCCAGCAGCTGGGGGGGCGACCAAGAGACCCAGTACTTC.

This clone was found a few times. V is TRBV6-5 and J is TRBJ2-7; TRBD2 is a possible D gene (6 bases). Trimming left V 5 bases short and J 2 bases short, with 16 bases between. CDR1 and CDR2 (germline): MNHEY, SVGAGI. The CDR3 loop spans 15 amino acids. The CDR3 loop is CASSPRGTVTYEQYF. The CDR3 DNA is TGTGCCAGCAGTCCCCGGGGGACGGTTACCTACGAGCAGTACTTC.

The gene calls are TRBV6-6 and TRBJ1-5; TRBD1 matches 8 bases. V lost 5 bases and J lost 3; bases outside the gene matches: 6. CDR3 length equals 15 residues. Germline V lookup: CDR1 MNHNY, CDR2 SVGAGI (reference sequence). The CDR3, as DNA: TGTGCCAGCAGTGGCCGACAGGGGTTCAATCAGCCCCAGCATTTT. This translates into CASSGRQGFNQPQHF.

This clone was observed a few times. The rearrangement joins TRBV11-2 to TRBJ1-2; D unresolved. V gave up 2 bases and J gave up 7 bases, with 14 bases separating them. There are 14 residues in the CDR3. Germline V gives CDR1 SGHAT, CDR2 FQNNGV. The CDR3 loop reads CASSLSRIVGGYTF. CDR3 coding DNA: TGTGCCAGCAGCTTAAGCAGGATAGTGGGTGGCTACACCTTC.

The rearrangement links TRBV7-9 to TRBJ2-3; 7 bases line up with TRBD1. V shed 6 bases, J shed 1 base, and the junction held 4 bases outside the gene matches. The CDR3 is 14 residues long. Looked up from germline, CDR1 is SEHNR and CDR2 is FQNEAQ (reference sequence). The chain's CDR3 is CASRTGTGTDTQYF. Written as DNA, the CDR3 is TGTGCCAGCAGGACAGGGACGGGCACAGATACGCAGTATTTT.